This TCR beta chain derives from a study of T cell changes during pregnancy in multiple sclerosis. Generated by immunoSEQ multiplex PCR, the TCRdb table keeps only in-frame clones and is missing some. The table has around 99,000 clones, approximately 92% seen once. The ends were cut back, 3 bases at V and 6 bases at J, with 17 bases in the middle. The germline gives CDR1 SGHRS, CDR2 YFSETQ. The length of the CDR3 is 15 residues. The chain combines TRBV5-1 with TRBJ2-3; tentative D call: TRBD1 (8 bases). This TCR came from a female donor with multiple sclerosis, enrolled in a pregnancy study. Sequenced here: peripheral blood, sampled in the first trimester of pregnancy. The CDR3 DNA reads TGCGCCAGCAGCTCTGGACAGGGAGGGCTGGATACGCAGTATTTT. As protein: CASSSGQGGLDTQYF.